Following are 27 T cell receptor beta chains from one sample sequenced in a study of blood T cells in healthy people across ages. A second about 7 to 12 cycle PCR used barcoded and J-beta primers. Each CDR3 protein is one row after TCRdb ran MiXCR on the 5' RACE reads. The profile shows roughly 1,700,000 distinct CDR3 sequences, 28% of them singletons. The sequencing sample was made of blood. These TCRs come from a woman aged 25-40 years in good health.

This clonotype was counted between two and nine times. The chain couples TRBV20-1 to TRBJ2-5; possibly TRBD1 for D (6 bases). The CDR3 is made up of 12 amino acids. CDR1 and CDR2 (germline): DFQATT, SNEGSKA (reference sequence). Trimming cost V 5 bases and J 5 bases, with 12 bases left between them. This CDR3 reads CSAWGRLETQYF. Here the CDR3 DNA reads TGCAGTGCTTGGGGGCGGCTTGAGACCCAGTACTTC.

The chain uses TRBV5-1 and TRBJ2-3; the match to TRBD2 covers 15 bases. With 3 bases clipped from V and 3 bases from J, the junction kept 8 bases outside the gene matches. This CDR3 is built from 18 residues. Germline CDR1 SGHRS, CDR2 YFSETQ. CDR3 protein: CASSSGLAGGTATDTQYF. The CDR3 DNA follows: TGCGCCAGCAGCTCCGGACTAGCGGGGGGGACTGCTACAGATACGCAGTATTTT.

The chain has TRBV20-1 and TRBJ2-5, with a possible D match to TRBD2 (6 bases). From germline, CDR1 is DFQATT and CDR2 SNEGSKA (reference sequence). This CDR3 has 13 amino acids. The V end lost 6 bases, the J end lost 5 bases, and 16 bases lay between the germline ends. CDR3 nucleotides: TGCAGTGCCGGAGGAGGGCTGGAGGAGACCCAGTACTTC. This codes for CSAGGGLEETQYF.

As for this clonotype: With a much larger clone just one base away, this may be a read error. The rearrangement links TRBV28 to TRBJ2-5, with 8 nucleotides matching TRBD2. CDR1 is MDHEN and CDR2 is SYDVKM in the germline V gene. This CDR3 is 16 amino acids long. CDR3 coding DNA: TGTGCCAGCACCCGTGGGAGCGGGGGTTTACAAGAGACCCGGTACTTC. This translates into CASTRGSGGLQETRYF.

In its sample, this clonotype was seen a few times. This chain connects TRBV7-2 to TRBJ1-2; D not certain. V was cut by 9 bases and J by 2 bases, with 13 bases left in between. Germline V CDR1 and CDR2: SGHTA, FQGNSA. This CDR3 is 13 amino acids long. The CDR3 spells CARGGEGNYGYTF. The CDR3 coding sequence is TGTGCCAGGGGAGGAGAGGGAAACTATGGCTACACCTTC. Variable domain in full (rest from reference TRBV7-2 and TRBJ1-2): GAGVSQSPSNKVTEKGKDVELRCDPISGHTALYWYRQSLGQGLEFLIYFQGNSAPDKSGLPSDRFSAERTGGSVSTLTIQRTQQEDSAVYLCARGGEGNYGYTFGSGTRLTVV.

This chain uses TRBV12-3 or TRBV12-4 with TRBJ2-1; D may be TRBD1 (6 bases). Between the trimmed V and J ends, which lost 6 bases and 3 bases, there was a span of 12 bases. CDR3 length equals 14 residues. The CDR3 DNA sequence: TGTGCCAGCAGCAGGGGCAGGGTCTACAATGAGCAGTTCTTC. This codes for CASSRGRVYNEQFF.

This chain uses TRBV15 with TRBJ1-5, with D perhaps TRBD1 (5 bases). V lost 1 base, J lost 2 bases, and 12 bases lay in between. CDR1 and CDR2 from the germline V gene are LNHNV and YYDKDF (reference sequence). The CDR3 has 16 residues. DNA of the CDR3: TGTGCCACCAGCAGAGGTAACGGCAGGGGCAATCAGCCCCAGCATTTT. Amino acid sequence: CATSRGNGRGNQPQHF.

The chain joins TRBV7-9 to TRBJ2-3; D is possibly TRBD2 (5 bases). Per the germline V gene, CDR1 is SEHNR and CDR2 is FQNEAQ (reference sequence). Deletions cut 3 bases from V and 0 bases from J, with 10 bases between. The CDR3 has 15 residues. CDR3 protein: CASSFLASSTDTQYF. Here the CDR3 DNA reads TGTGCCAGCAGCTTCCTAGCCTCTAGCACAGATACGCAGTATTTT.

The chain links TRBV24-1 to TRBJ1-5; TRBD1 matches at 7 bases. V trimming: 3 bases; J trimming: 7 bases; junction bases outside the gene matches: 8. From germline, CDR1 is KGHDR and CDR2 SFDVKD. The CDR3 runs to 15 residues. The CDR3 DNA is TGTGCCACCAGTGATCAGGGGGAAGGTGTGCAGCCCCAGCATTTT. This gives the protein CATSDQGEGVQPQHF.

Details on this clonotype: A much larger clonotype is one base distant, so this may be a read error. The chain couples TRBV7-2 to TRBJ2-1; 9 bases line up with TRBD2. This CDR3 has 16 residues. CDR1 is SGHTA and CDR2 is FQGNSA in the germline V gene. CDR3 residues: CASSLAGAGGYNERFF. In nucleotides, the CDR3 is TGTGCCAGCAGCTTAGCGGGAGCGGGAGGCTACAATGAGCGGTTCTTC.

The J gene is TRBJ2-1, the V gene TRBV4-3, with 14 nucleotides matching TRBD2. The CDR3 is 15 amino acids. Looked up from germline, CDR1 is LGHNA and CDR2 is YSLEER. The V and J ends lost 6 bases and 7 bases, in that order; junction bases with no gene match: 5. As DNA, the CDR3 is TGCGCCAGCAGGACCGGGACTAGCGGGAGTAATGAGCAGTTCTTC. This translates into CASRTGTSGSNEQFF.

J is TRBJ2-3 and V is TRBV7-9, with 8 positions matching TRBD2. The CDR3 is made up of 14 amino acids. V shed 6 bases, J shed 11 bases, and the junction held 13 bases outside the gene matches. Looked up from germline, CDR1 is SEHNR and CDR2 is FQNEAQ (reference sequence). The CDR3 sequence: CASSLLAGSAEQYF. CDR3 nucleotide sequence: TGTGCCAGCAGTTTATTAGCGGGGAGCGCTGAGCAGTATTTT.

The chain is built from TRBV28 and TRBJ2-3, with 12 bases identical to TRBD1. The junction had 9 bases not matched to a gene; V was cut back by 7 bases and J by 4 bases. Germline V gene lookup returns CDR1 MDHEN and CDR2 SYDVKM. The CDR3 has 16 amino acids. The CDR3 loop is CASTPSGQGAPDTQYF. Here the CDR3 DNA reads TGTGCCAGCACCCCTTCGGGACAGGGGGCCCCAGATACGCAGTATTTT.

The CDR3 is CATIKRGGTGELFF. The CDR3 DNA is TGTGCAACAATCAAGAGGGGAGGGACCGGGGAGCTGTTTTTT. The V gene is TRBV2, the J gene TRBJ2-2; TRBD2 matches at 7 bases. CDR3 length: 14 residues. Per germline, CDR1 SNHLY and CDR2 FYNNEI. Combining the CDR3 with reference TRBV2 and TRBJ2-2 gives the whole variable domain EPEVTQTPSHQVTQMGQEVILRCVPISNHLYFYWYRQILGQKVEFLVSFYNNEISEKSEIFDDQFSVERPDGSNFTLKIRSTKLEDSAMYFCATIKRGGTGELFFGEGSRLTVL.

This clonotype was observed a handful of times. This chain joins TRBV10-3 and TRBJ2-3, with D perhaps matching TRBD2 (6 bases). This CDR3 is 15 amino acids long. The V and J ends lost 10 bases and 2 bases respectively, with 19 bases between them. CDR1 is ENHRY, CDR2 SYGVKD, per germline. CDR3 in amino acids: CATKKLADDTDTQYF. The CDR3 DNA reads TGTGCCACCAAGAAACTAGCCGACGACACAGATACGCAGTATTTT.

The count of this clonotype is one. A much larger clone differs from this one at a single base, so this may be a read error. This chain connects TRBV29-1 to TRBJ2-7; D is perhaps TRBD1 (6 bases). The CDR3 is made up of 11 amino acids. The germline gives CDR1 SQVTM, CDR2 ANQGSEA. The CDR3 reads CSVGNRDEEYF. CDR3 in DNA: TGCAGCGTGGGAAACAGGGACGAGGAGTACTTC.

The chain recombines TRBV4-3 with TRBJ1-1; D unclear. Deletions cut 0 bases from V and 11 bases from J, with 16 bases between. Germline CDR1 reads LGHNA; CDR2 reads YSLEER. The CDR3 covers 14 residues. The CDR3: CASSQDVNSPGAFF. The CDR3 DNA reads TGCGCCAGCAGCCAAGACGTAAATAGCCCGGGGGCTTTCTTT.

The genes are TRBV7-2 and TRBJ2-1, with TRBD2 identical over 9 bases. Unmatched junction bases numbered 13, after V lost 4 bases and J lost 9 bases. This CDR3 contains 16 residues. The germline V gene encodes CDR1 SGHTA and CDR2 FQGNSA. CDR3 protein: CASSSLPGGRGGEQFF. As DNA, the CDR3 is TGTGCCAGCAGCTCCCTTCCCGGCGGGAGGGGAGGTGAGCAGTTCTTC.

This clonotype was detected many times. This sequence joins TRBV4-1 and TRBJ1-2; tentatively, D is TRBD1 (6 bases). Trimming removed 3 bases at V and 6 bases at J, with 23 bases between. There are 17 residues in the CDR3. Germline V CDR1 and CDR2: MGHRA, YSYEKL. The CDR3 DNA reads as TGCGCCAGCAGCCAGGGATTGAGGGGGAAGGTGGGGAATGGCTACACCTTC. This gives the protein CASSQGLRGKVGNGYTF.

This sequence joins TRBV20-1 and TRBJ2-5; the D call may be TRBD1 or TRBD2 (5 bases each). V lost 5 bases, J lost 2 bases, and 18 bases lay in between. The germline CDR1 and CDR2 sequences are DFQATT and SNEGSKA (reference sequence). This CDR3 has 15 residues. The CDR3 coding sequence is TGCAGTGCTTCTCGCCCGATGGGACGGCAAGAGACCCAGTACTTC. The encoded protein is CSASRPMGRQETQYF.

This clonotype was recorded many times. The CDR3 nucleotides read TGTGCCAGCAGTCCCTCTCGGACGGGCGAGCAGTACTTC. This translates into CASSPSRTGEQYF. The chain uses TRBV27 and TRBJ2-7; D is unclear. The V end was cut by 5 bases, the J end by 6 bases, with 14 bases between. The CDR3 runs to 13 residues. Germline V CDR1 and CDR2: MNHEY, SMNVEV (reference sequence).

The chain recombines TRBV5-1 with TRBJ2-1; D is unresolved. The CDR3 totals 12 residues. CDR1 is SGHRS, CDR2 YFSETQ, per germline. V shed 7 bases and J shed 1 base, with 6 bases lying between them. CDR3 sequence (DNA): TGCGCCAGCCGTCTTTCCTACAATGAGCAGTTCTTC. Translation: CASRLSYNEQFF.

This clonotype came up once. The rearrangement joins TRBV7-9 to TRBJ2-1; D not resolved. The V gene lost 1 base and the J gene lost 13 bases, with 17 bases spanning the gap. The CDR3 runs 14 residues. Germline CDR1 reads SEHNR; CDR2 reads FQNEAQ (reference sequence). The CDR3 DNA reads TGTGCCAGCAGCTTAGACACTGCACAAGAGACCCAGTTCTTC. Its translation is CASSLDTAQETQFF.

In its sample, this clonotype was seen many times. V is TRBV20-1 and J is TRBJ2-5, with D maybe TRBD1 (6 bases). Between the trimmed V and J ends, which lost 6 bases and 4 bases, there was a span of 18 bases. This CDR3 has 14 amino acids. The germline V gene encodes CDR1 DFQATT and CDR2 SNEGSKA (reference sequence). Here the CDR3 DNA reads TGCAGTGCACATACAGGGTATTTGGGAGAGACCCAGTACTTC. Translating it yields CSAHTGYLGETQYF.

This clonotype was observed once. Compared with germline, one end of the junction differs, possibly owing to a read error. The CDR3 DNA is TGCGCCAGCAGCCCAGGACTGGGAGACAATCGGCCCCAGCATTTT. Encoded protein: CASSPGLGDNRPQHF. The chain uses TRBV5-1 and TRBJ1-5; D unclear. Per the germline V gene, CDR1 is SGHRS and CDR2 is YFSETQ. The CDR3 is 15 amino acids.

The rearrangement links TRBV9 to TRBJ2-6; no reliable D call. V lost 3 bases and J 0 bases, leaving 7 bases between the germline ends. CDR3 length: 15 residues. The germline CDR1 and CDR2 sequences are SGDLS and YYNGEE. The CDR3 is CASSGEFSGANVLTF. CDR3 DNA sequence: TGTGCCAGCAGCGGGGAATTCTCTGGGGCCAACGTCCTGACTTTC.

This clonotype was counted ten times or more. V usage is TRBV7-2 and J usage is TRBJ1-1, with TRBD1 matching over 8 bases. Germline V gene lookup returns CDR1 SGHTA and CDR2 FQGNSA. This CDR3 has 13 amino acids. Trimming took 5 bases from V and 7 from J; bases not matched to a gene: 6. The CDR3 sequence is CASSQTGAFEAFF. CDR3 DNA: TGTGCCAGCAGCCAGACAGGGGCCTTTGAAGCTTTCTTT.